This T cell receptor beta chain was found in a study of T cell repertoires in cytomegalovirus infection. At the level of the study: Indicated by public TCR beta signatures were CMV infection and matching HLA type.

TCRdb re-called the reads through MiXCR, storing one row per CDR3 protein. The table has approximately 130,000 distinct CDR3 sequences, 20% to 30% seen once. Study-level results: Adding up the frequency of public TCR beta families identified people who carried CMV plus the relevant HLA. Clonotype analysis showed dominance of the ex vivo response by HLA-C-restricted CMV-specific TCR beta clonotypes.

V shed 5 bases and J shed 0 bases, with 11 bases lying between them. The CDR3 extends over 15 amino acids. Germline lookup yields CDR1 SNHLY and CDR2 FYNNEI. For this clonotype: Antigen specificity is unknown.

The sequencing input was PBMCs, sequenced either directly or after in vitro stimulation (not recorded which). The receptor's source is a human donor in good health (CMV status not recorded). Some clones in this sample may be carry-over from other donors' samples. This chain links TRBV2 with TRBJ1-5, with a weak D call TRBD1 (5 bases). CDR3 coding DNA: TGTGCCAGCAGTTATGACAGTTATAGCAATCAGCCCCAGCATTTT. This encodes CASSYDSYSNQPQHF.